The present T cell receptor (beta chain) was sequenced within a study of early T cells in non-severe SARS-CoV-2 infection. On the study more broadly: Sequencing of bulk RNA from unsorted whole blood was done, without chain pairing.

Tagging with unique molecular identifiers was applied to individual cDNA molecules. TCRdb fed the 5' RACE reads into MiXCR, producing one record per CDR3 protein. The sample shows around 82,000 distinct CDR3 sequences, over 12% of them seen only once. For this clonotype: Its target is not known.

Per germline, CDR1 LGHNA and CDR2 YNFKEQ. CDR3 size: 16 residues. The V segment lost 4 bases and the J segment 0 bases; nucleotides outside the gene matches: 5. General study findings and limits: Anti-spike CD8 responses were favored by VDJdb matching, which missed private and CD4 specificities.

Sequenced material: whole blood. The receptor was isolated from an adult who was a healthcare worker with PCR-confirmed SARS-CoV-2 infection or an uninfected control (not recorded which). This chain joins TRBV4-2 and TRBJ2-3, with 9 bases identical to TRBD2. The CDR3 DNA follows: TGTGCCAGCAGCCCGACTAGCGGTTCTAGCACAGATACGCAGTATTTT. It translates to CASSPTSGSSTDTQYF.